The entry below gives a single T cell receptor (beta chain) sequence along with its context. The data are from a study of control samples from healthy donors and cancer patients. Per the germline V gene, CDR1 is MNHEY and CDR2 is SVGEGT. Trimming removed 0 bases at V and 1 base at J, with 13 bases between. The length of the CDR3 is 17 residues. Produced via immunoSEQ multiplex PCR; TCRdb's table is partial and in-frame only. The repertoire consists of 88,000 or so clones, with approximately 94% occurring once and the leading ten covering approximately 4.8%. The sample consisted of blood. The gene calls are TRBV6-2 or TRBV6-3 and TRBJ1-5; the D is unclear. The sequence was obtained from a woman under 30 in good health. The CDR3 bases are TGTGCCAGCAGTTACTCGACCCGGGTTAGGAGCAATCAGCCCCAGCATTTT. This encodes CASSYSTRVRSNQPQHF.